This paragraph reports one T cell receptor beta chain. The sample originates from a study of blood T cell repertoires in COVID-19. Whole-study context: Acute and convalescent COVID-19 specimens originated in the United States, Italy and Spain. PBMCs, B-cell-depleted T cells, or T cells provided the cDNA or gDNA that made up the material.

The assay was immunoSEQ multiplex PCR, and TCRdb's table has in-frame clones only and misses some. The sample includes a few hundred thousand clones, roughly nine tenths of them seen just once. The CDR3 runs 14 residues. Germline CDR1 and CDR2: SGHKS and YYEKEE (reference sequence). V gave up 1 base and J gave up 4 bases, with 9 bases separating them. Assignment of participants to cohorts was predicated upon participant-reported clinical history. The chain combines TRBV5-5 with TRBJ1-5, with no clear D. The receptor comes from a woman between 45 and 65 years old who had been exposed to COVID-19. Sequenced input: PBMCs or T cells enriched from blood (not recorded which). This CDR3 is CASSLFQTNQPQHF. DNA of the CDR3: TGTGCCAGCAGCTTGTTCCAGACAAATCAGCCCCAGCATTTT.